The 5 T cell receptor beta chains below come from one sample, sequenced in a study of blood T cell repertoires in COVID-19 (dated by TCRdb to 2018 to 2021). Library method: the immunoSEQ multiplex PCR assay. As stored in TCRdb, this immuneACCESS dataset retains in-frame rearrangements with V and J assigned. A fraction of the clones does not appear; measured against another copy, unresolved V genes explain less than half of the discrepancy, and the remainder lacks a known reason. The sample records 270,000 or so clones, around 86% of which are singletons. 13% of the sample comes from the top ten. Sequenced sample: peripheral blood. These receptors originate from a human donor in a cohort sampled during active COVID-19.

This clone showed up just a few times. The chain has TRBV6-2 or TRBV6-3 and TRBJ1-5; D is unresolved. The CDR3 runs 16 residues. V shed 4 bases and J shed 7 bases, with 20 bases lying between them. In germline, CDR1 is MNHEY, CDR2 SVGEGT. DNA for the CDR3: TGTGCCAGCAGTTCCCCCTTTGGAGGGATCGAGCAGCCCCAGCATTTT. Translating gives CASSSPFGGIEQPQHF.

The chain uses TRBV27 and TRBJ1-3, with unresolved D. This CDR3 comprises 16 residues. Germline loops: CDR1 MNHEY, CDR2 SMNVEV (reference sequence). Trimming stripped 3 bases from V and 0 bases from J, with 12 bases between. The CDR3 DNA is TGTGCCAGCAGTTTCCCCCCCCGTTACTCTGGAAACACCATATATTTT. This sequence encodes CASSFPPRYSGNTIYF.

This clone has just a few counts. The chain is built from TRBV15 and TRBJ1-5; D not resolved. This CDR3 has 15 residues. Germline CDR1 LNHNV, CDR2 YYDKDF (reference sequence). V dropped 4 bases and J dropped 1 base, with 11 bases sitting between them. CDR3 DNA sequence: TGTGCCACCAGCAAGGGCCCGGGGAGCAATCAGCCCCAGCATTTT. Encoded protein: CATSKGPGSNQPQHF.

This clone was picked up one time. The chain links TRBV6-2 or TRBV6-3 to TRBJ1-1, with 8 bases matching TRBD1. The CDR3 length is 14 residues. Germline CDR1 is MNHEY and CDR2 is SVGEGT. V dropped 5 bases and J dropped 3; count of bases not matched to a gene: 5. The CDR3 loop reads CASSRGQGYTEAFF. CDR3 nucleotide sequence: TGTGCCAGCAGTCGCGGACAGGGCTACACTGAAGCTTTCTTT.

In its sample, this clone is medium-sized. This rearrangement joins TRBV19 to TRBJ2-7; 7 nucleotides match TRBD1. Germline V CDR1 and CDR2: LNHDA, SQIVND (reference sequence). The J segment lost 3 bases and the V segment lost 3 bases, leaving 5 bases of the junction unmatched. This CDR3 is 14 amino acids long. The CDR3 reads CASSINRDSYEQYF. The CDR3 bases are TGTGCCAGTAGTATTAATCGGGACAGCTACGAGCAGTACTTC.